One sample yielded the 11 T cell receptor beta chains listed below, sequenced in a study of circulating and synovial CD4+ cells in juvenile arthritis. Measured with immunoSEQ multiplex PCR; TCRdb has only the in-frame clones, and not every one. The repertoire holds fewer than 35,000 clones, with 90% to 95% as singletons. Sequencing was performed on CD4+ T cells from blood. These TCRs come from a human donor with juvenile idiopathic arthritis.

V and J are TRBV5-4 and TRBJ1-4; D may be TRBD1 (5 bases). This CDR3 spans 16 amino acids. Trimming took 4 bases from V and 5 from J, leaving 18 bases between them. Looked up from germline, CDR1 is SGHNT and CDR2 is YYREEE (reference sequence). The CDR3 sequence is CASSTGGGAPNEKLFF. The CDR3 DNA sequence: TGTGCCAGCAGCACCGGTGGAGGGGCTCCAAATGAAAAACTGTTTTTT.

V gene TRBV4-3 combines with J gene TRBJ1-2, with D maybe TRBD1 (6 bases). The CDR3 contains 15 residues. CDR1 and CDR2 (germline): LGHNA, YSLEER. Trimming pared 1 base from V and 8 bases from J, leaving 17 bases between. The CDR3 bases are TGCGCCAGCAGCCAAGTATACAGGGATCGAGAGGGCTACACCTTC. This sequence encodes CASSQVYRDREGYTF.

The chain has TRBV6-1 and TRBJ2-1; weak D call: TRBD2 (5 bases). The V gene's germline CDR1 is MNHNS and CDR2 SASEGT. The germline V and J ends were trimmed by 6 bases and 4 bases, with 16 bases remaining between them. The CDR3 is 15 amino acids. CDR3 residues: CASSPQPGGYNEQFF. CDR3 nucleotides: TGTGCCAGCAGCCCTCAACCCGGCGGGTACAATGAGCAGTTCTTC.

V usage is TRBV19 and J usage is TRBJ2-1, with a weak D call TRBD2 (6 bases). The CDR3 runs to 15 residues. Germline values: CDR1 LNHDA, CDR2 SQIVND (reference sequence). The V gene lost 7 bases and the J gene lost 11 bases, with 24 bases spanning the gap. DNA for the CDR3: TGTGCCAGTATTTCGCCCTACGGGGGTCATCTGAAGCAGTTCTTC. It translates to CASISPYGGHLKQFF.

The chain carries TRBV6-5 and TRBJ2-3, with a possible D match to TRBD1 (5 bases). This CDR3 is 15 amino acids long. Looked up from germline, CDR1 is MNHEY and CDR2 is SVGAGI. V was trimmed by 5 bases and J by 3 bases, leaving 15 bases between them. For the CDR3, the DNA is TGTGCCAGCAGTAATCACAGGAAAACGACAGATACGCAGTATTTT. This sequence encodes CASSNHRKTTDTQYF.

J is TRBJ2-1 and V is TRBV10-3, with D possibly TRBD1 on 5 matching bases. Per the germline V gene, CDR1 is ENHRY and CDR2 is SYGVKD. The CDR3 consists of 16 residues. The ends were cut back, 2 bases at V and 0 bases at J, with 11 bases in the middle. CDR3 nucleotide sequence: TGTGCCATCAGTGAGAGGACACCAGGCTCCTACAATGAGCAGTTCTTC. It is translated as CAISERTPGSYNEQFF.

The DNA of the CDR3 is TGTGCCATCAGTGATCAGGGAAGAGCCGAAGCTTTCTTT. Encoded protein: CAISDQGRAEAFF. The gene calls are TRBV10-3 and TRBJ1-1; D is perhaps TRBD1 (5 bases). V dropped 3 bases and J dropped 8 bases, with 13 bases sitting between them. There are 13 residues in the CDR3. The germline gives CDR1 ENHRY, CDR2 SYGVKD.

The chain uses TRBV4-2 and TRBJ1-3, with D unclear. The V end was cut by 3 bases, the J end by 0 bases, with 6 bases between. Germline V gene sequence: CDR1 LGHNA, CDR2 YNFKEQ. The length of the CDR3 is 14 residues. The DNA for the CDR3 is TGTGCCAGCAGCCAGTTCAGCTCTGGAAACACCATATATTTT. Its protein is CASSQFSSGNTIYF.

V usage is TRBV15 and J usage is TRBJ1-2; D unclear. The ends were cut back, 1 base at V and 4 bases at J, with 10 bases in the middle. Germline V CDR1 and CDR2: LNHNV, YYDKDF (reference sequence). The CDR3 has 14 amino acids. The CDR3 nucleotides are TGTGCCACCAGCAGAGGGCAAGATACCTATGGCTACACCTTC. This sequence encodes CATSRGQDTYGYTF.

This clone was found once. This chain uses TRBV27 with TRBJ1-2, with 7 bases that match TRBD1. There are 15 residues in the CDR3. V lost 5 bases, J lost 3 bases, and 9 bases stayed unmatched. CDR1 MNHEY and CDR2 SMNVEV come from the germline V gene (reference sequence). The CDR3 region is CASSTHRQGDYGYTF. The CDR3 DNA is TGTGCCAGCAGTACCCACCGACAGGGTGACTATGGCTACACCTTC.

The gene calls are TRBV6-5 and TRBJ2-7; D is possibly TRBD2 (5 bases). V was shortened by 6 bases and J by 3 bases, with 9 bases between the two germline ends. Germline V gives CDR1 MNHEY, CDR2 SVGAGI. The CDR3 extends over 12 amino acids. CDR3 in amino acids: CASRTGDYEQYF. In DNA, the CDR3 is TGTGCCAGCAGGACCGGGGACTACGAGCAGTACTTC.